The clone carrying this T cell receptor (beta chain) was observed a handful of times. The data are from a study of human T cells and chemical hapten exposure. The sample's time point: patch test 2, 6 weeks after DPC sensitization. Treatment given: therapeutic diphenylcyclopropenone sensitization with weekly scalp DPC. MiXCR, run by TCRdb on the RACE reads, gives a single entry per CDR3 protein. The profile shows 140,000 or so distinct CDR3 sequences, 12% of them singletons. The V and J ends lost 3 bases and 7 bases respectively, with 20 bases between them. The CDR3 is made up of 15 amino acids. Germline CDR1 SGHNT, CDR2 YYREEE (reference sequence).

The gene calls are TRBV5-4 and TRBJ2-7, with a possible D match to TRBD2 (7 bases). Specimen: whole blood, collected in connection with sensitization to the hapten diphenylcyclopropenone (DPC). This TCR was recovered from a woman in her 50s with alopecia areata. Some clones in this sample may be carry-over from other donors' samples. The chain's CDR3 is CASSSPAGAGAEQYF. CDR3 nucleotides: TGTGCCAGCAGCTCACCTGCGGGGGCCGGAGCGGAGCAGTACTTC.